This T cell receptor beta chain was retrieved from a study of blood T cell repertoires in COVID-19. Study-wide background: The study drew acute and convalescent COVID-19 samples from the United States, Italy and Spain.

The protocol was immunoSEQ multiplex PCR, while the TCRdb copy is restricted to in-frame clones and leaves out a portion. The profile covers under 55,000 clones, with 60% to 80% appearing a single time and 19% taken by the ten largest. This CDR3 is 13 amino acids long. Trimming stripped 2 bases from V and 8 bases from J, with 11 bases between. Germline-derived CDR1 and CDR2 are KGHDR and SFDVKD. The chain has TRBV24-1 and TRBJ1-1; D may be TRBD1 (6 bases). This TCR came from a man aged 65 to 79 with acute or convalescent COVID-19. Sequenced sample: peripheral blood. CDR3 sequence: CATSDSLGTEAFF. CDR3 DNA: TGTGCCACCAGTGATTCACTAGGGACAGAAGCTTTCTTT.